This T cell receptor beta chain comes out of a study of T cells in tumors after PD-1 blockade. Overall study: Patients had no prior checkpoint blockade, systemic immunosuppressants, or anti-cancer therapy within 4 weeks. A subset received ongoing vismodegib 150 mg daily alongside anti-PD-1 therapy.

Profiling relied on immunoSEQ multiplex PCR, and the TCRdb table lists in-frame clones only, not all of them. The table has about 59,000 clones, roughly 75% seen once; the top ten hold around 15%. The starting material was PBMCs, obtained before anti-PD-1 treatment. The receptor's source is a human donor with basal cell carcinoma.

The CDR3 loop reads CSASLFAQPQHF. DNA for the CDR3: TGCAGTGCTAGTTTATTTGCTCAGCCCCAGCATTTT. The J gene is TRBJ1-5, the V gene TRBV20-1; D unclear. CDR1 DFQATT and CDR2 SNEGSKA come from the germline V gene (reference sequence). This CDR3 is 12 amino acids long. Between the trimmed V and J ends, which lost 3 bases and 6 bases, there was a span of 9 bases.